These 21 T cell receptor beta chains were all obtained from the same sample, sequenced in a study of T cells in Graves' hyperthyroidism and ophthalmopathy. TCR beta CDR3 region amplification was performed from RNA transcripts. A first-round RT-PCR of the TCR CDR3 used the HTBI primer set. TCRdb redid the calling of the multiplex PCR reads with MiXCR, one entry per CDR3 protein. The repertoire consists of hundreds of thousands of distinct CDR3 sequences, with around 15% occurring once and the leading ten covering around 3.9%. Sequences were obtained from blood. Receptor source: a woman in her 30s with Graves' hyperthyroidism.

This clonotype was seen ten or more times. The CDR3 DNA reads TGTGCCAGCAGCCAATTCGGGAGCAATCAGCCCCAGCATTTT. Amino acids: CASSQFGSNQPQHF. J is TRBJ1-5 and V is TRBV3-1; no clear D. This CDR3 is built from 14 residues. The ends were cut back, 2 bases at V and 1 base at J, with 6 bases in the middle. CDR1 and CDR2 (germline): LGHDT, YNNKEL (reference sequence).

This clonotype showed up many times. This chain joins TRBV20-1 and TRBJ2-7; 8 positions agree with TRBD2. The CDR3 contains 13 residues. Per the germline V gene, CDR1 is DFQATT and CDR2 is SNEGSKA (reference sequence). With 6 bases clipped from V and 4 bases from J, the junction kept 8 bases outside the gene matches. DNA for the CDR3: TGCAGTGCGGAGCCGGGACTAGGGTACGAGCAGTACTTC. This gives the protein CSAEPGLGYEQYF.

The chain joins TRBV20-1 to TRBJ2-7, with a tentative D call TRBD2 (5 bases). V was shortened by 6 bases and J by 2 bases, with 17 bases between the two germline ends. In germline, CDR1 is DFQATT, CDR2 SNEGSKA (reference sequence). CDR3 length equals 14 residues. CDR3 nucleotide sequence: TGCAGTGCCCACGCGCGCGACTACACCTACGAGCAGTACTTC. Translation: CSAHARDYTYEQYF.

The chain is built from TRBV28 and TRBJ2-1; the match to TRBD2 covers 14 bases. Losses at the gene ends were 7 bases for V and 8 bases for J; bases not matched to a gene: 4. Looked up from germline, CDR1 is MDHEN and CDR2 is SYDVKM. This CDR3 contains 14 residues. For the CDR3, the DNA is TGTGCCAGCACCGGGACTAGCGGGAGTTATGAGCAGTTCTTC. Translating gives CASTGTSGSYEQFF.

This clonotype was seen repeatedly, ten times or more. The chain links TRBV29-1 to TRBJ1-1; D remains ambiguous. Germline V lookup: CDR1 SQVTM, CDR2 ANQGSEA. Trimming left V 8 bases short and J 1 base short, with 14 bases between. The length of the CDR3 is 13 residues. The CDR3 reads CSTQKAPNTEAFF. The CDR3 nucleotides read TGCAGCACTCAAAAGGCGCCGAACACTGAAGCTTTCTTT.

The rearrangement links TRBV4-1 to TRBJ1-5; tentatively, D is TRBD1 (6 bases). Trimming left V 2 bases short and J 3 bases short, with 14 bases between. This CDR3 is built from 16 residues. Germline V gene lookup returns CDR1 MGHRA and CDR2 YSYEKL. The CDR3 region is CASSQTTGSPNQPQHF. The CDR3 DNA is TGCGCCAGCAGCCAAACGACAGGATCCCCCAATCAGCCCCAGCATTTT.

This clonotype was seen repeatedly, ten times or more. The rearrangement uses TRBV30 and TRBJ2-3, with D possibly TRBD2 on 6 matching bases. The V end was cut by 2 bases, the J end by 1 base, with 16 bases between. Looked up from germline, CDR1 is GTSNPN and CDR2 is SVGIG (reference sequence). This CDR3 has 16 residues. CDR3 in DNA: TGTGCCTGGAGTCCGGGGACTCAGCAACGCACAGATACGCAGTATTTT. Residues: CAWSPGTQQRTDTQYF.

CDR3: CASSFQRTDTQYF. CDR3 bases: TGTGCCAGCAGCTTCCAACGCACAGATACGCAGTATTTT. The chain links TRBV7-2 to TRBJ2-3; D uncertain. V lost 3 bases, J lost 1 base, and 5 bases lay in between. Germline-derived CDR1 and CDR2 are SGHTA and FQGNSA. This CDR3 is built from 13 residues. Supplemented by reference TRBV7-2 and TRBJ2-3, the full variable domain reads GAGVSQSPSNKVTEKGKDVELRCDPISGHTALYWYRQSLGQGLEFLIYFQGNSAPDKSGLPSDRFSAERTGGSVSTLTIQRTQQEDSAVYLCASSFQRTDTQYFGPGTRLTVL.

This clonotype was counted many times. The chain combines TRBV20-1 with TRBJ2-1; D is uncertain. The CDR3 contains 13 residues. The V end was cut by 2 bases, the J end by 7 bases, with 12 bases between. Germline assignment: CDR1 DFQATT and CDR2 SNEGSKA (reference sequence). The CDR3 is CSARFRVWNEQFF. The CDR3 DNA reads as TGCAGTGCTAGATTTAGGGTGTGGAATGAGCAGTTCTTC.

This clonotype was counted many times. The V and J genes are TRBV10-3 and TRBJ1-1; D is unresolved. CDR3 length: 12 residues. Trimming shortened V by 2 bases and J by 6 bases, and 7 bases separated the two germline ends. From germline, CDR1 is ENHRY and CDR2 SYGVKD. The CDR3 loop is CAISELGSEAFF. The CDR3 coding sequence is TGTGCCATCAGTGAGCTCGGGTCTGAAGCTTTCTTT.

The sample holds a few counts of this clonotype. The J gene is TRBJ1-5, the V gene TRBV6-1; D remains unclear. There are 14 residues in the CDR3. The germline CDR1 and CDR2 sequences are MNHNS and SASEGT. Trimming took 5 bases from V and 0 from J, leaving 8 bases between them. This chain's CDR3 is CASSSPYSNQPQHF. The CDR3 region has the DNA TGTGCCAGCAGTTCACCTTATAGCAATCAGCCCCAGCATTTT.

This clonotype came up a few times. The genes are TRBV7-2 and TRBJ1-2; D is unclear. Trimming took off 5 bases at V and 4 bases at J, with 14 bases between the two ends. Germline CDR1 SGHTA, CDR2 FQGNSA. The CDR3 covers 14 residues. This CDR3 reads CASSPSDGFYGYTF. The CDR3 DNA reads as TGTGCCAGCAGCCCGTCGGACGGCTTCTATGGCTACACCTTC.

The sample holds many counts of this clonotype. The J gene is TRBJ1-2, the V gene TRBV12-3 or TRBV12-4, with TRBD1 matching over 10 bases. The ends lost 0 bases at V and 7 bases at J; junction bases unmatched: 8. The CDR3 covers 16 residues. CDR3 sequence (DNA): TGTGCCAGCAGTTTAGCTTCGACAGGGGGCAGATTTGGCTACACCTTC. It yields the protein CASSLASTGGRFGYTF.

This clonotype was detected a few times. The chain is built from TRBV27 and TRBJ1-5; 7 bases align to TRBD1. The CDR3 runs to 14 residues. Per germline, CDR1 MNHEY and CDR2 SMNVEV (reference sequence). Unmatched junction bases numbered 9, after V lost 6 bases and J lost 7 bases. The CDR3, as DNA: TGTGCCAGCAGGCTACAGGGGTCGGAACAGCCCCAGCATTTT. Translation: CASRLQGSEQPQHF.

This clonotype was counted many times. The chain links TRBV6-1 to TRBJ2-7, with 7 nucleotides matching TRBD1. V was clipped by 5 bases and J by 4 bases; unmatched bases: 11. Germline CDR1 and CDR2: MNHNS and SASEGT. This CDR3 comprises 15 residues. CDR3 loop: CASSTGTAVTYEQYF. The CDR3, as DNA: TGTGCCAGCAGTACCGGGACAGCCGTAACATACGAGCAGTACTTC.

This clonotype was seen a few times. V usage is TRBV5-1 and J usage is TRBJ2-2; 9 bases are shared with TRBD1. Germline-derived CDR1 and CDR2 are SGHRS and YFSETQ. This CDR3 is built from 15 residues. Trimming took 4 bases from V and 5 from J; bases not matched to a gene: 6. Written as DNA, the CDR3 is TGCGCCAGCAGCCCCGGACAGGGGAGGACCGGGGAGCTGTTTTTT. Protein product: CASSPGQGRTGELFF. Filled out from reference TRBV5-1 and TRBJ2-2, the complete variable domain reads KAGVTQTPRYLIKTRGQQVTLSCSPISGHRSVSWYQQTPGQGLQFLFEYFSETQRNKGNFPGRFSGRQFSNSRSEMNVSTLELGDSALYLCASSPGQGRTGELFFGEGSRLTVL.

The table lists this clonotype with many counts. The genes are TRBV5-1 and TRBJ1-2, with D maybe TRBD1 (5 bases). This CDR3 contains 15 residues. Trimming removed 4 bases at V and 0 bases at J, with 13 bases between. Germline lookup yields CDR1 SGHRS and CDR2 YFSETQ. CDR3 DNA: TGCGCCAGCAGCCCAGGGACTGCTGCTAACTATGGCTACACCTTC. Translation: CASSPGTAANYGYTF.

With regard to this clonotype: A single base separates this from a much larger clone, so it may be a read error. This is likely a read error, given that the CDR3 carries no conserved phenylalanine or tryptophan at its end. The chain joins TRBV28 to TRBJ2-1; D is perhaps TRBD1 or TRBD2 (5 bases each). V lost 6 bases and J lost 0, with 12 bases in between. CDR3 length: 15 amino acids. Germline V gene lookup returns CDR1 MDHEN and CDR2 SYDVKM. The CDR3 sequence is CASSPGRSSYNEQFS. CDR3 DNA sequence: TGTGCCAGCAGCCCGGGACGGAGCTCCTACAATGAGCAGTTCTCC.

CDR3 sequence (DNA): TGTGCCAGCAGCCCGACAGGGCACACTGAAGCTTTCTTT. This translates into CASSPTGHTEAFF. The V gene is TRBV3-1, the J gene TRBJ1-1; the match to TRBD1 covers 7 bases. The germline CDR1 and CDR2 sequences are LGHDT and YNNKEL (reference sequence). CDR3 size: 13 residues. J was trimmed by 3 bases and V by 4 bases; bases with no gene match: 2.

This chain uses TRBV24-1 with TRBJ1-2; maybe TRBD1 (5 bases). Germline V lookup: CDR1 KGHDR, CDR2 SFDVKD. CDR3 size: 12 residues. Trimming stripped 9 bases from V and 6 bases from J, with 13 bases between. The CDR3 reads CATPTGVDGYTF. CDR3 sequence (DNA): TGTGCCACCCCAACGGGGGTGGATGGCTACACCTTC.

The table lists this clonotype with many counts. The chain combines TRBV11-2 with TRBJ2-2; D perhaps matches TRBD2 (7 bases). The germline gives CDR1 SGHAT, CDR2 FQNNGV. The ends were cut back, 7 bases at V and 5 bases at J, with 17 bases in the middle. The CDR3 spans 15 residues. In DNA, the CDR3 is TGTGCCAGCACCCTTCTAGGGGGAGGGACCGGGGAGCTGTTTTTT. Protein: CASTLLGGGTGELFF.